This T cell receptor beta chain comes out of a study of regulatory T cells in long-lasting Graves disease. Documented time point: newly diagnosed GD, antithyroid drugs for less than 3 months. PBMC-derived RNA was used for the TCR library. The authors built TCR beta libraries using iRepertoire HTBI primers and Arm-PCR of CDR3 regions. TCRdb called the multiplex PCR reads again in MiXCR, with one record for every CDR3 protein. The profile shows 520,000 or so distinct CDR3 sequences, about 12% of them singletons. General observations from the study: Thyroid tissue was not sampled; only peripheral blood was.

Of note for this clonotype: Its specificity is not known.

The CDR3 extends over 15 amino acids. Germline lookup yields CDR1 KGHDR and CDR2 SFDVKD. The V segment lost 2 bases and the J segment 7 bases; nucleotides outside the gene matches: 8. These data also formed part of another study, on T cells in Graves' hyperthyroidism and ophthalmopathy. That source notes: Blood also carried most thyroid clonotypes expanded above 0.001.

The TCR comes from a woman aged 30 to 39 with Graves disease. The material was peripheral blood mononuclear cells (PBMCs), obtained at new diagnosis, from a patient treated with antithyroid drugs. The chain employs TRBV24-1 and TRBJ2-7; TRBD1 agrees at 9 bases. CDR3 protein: CATSDSRTGVHEQYF. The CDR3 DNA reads TGTGCCACCAGTGATTCCCGGACAGGGGTCCATGAGCAGTACTTC.